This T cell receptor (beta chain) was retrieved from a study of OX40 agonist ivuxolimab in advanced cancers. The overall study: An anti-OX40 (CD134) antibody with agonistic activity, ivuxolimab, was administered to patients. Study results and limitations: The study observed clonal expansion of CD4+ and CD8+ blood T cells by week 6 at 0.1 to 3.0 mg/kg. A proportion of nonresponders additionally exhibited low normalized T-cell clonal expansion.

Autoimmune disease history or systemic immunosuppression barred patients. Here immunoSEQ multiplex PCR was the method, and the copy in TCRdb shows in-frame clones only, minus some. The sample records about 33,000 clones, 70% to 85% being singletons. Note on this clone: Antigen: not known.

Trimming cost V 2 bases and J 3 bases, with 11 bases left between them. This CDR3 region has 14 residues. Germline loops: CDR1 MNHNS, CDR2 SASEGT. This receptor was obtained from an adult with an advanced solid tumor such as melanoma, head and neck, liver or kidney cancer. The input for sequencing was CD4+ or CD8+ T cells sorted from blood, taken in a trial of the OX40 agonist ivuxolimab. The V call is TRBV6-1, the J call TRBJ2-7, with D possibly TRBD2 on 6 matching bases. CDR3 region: CASSEPLGGYEQYF. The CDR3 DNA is TGTGCCAGCAGTGAACCCCTCGGGGGCTACGAGCAGTACTTC.